This section outlines one T cell receptor (beta chain) sequence together with its context. Its antigen is not known. Naive CD8 T cells were sorted as CD8+CD4-CCR7+CD45RA+. The entry originates in a study of molecular identifiers for immune sequencing clone quantification. Study background: Five aliquots were made in replicates from the RNA of about 20,000 or 100,000 naive CD8 cells, and four were sequenced. General study points: The share of molecules held by clones above 20 RNA copies was over 97% in effector cells and under 1% in naive cells.

Libraries of bulk TCR were made by previously described methods (with listed TCR primers). TCRdb recomputed calls from the PCR reads with MiXCR, one row per CDR3 protein. The sample records a few hundred thousand distinct CDR3 sequences, about 22% being singletons. The sequenced sample was naive CD8+ T cells from blood, with Jurkat cell RNA spiked in. Subset given: FACS-sorted CD8+CD4-CCR7+CD45RA+ naive T cells. The sequence came from a human donor in good health. Some libraries in this study had Jurkat cell RNA spiked in.

For the CDR3, the DNA is TGTGCCAGCAGCTCCATGCATGAGCAGTTCTTC. Translating it yields CASSSMHEQFF. The chain employs TRBV7-9 and TRBJ2-1; D unresolved. The CDR3 is 11 amino acids. V gave up 4 bases and J gave up 8 bases, with 6 bases separating them. Germline CDR1 is SEHNR and CDR2 is FQNEAQ (reference sequence).